This is a list of T cell receptor beta chains from one sample in a study of technical replicates of blood from a handful of donors. Assay used: immunoSEQ multiplex PCR; TCRdb lists only in-frame clones, some missing. The sample shows approximately 76,000 clones, around 97% of them seen only once. The sample taken for sequencing was T cells isolated from PBMCs. Receptor source: a human donor in good health. Both conserved end residues are part of each CDR3. A D gene is named only where the DNA matches it firmly. Size values are once, few and many counts, or a class for expanded clones, and some rows have none.

d_call: TRBD1
v_call: TRBV18
j_call: TRBJ2-7
clone_size: .
cdr3_aa: CASSPDRDYEQYF
cdr3_nt: TGTGCCAGCTCTCCGGACAGGGACTACGAGCAGTACTTC

d_call: TRBD2
v_call: TRBV5-1
j_call: TRBJ2-1
clone_size: once
cdr3_aa: CASTSGTSGRNNEQFF
cdr3_nt: TGCGCCAGCACCTCCGGGACTAGCGGGCGGAACAATGAGCAGTTCTTC

d_call: TRBD2
v_call: TRBV4-1
j_call: TRBJ2-7
clone_size: few
cdr3_aa: CASSQGILRAGVGPYEQYF
cdr3_nt: TGCGCCAGCAGCCAAGGGATTCTTAGGGCGGGAGTGGGCCCCTACGAGCAGTACTTC

d_call: .
v_call: TRBV5-1
j_call: TRBJ1-4
clone_size: .
cdr3_aa: CASSFGQEAEKLFF
cdr3_nt: TGCGCCAGCAGCTTTGGGCAGGAGGCTGAAAAACTGTTTTTT

d_call: TRBD1
v_call: TRBV4-1
j_call: TRBJ1-5
clone_size: .
cdr3_aa: CASSQADWGQGNQPQHF
cdr3_nt: TGCGCCAGCAGCCAGGCGGATTGGGGACAGGGCAATCAGCCCCAGCATTTT

d_call: TRBD1
v_call: TRBV27
j_call: TRBJ2-7
clone_size: .
cdr3_aa: CASRRDRGFTYEQYF
cdr3_nt: TGTGCCAGCAGACGCGACAGGGGGTTTACCTACGAGCAGTACTTC

d_call: TRBD1
v_call: TRBV5-1
j_call: TRBJ1-1
clone_size: .
cdr3_aa: CASSWNRGGGDTEAFF
cdr3_nt: TGCGCCAGCAGCTGGAACAGGGGTGGGGGTGACACTGAAGCTTTCTTT

d_call: .
v_call: TRBV11-2
j_call: TRBJ2-7
clone_size: .
cdr3_aa: CASSLALVTSRDEQYF
cdr3_nt: TGTGCCAGCAGCTTAGCCCTAGTAACTAGCCGCGACGAGCAGTACTTC

d_call: .
v_call: TRBV21-1
j_call: TRBJ1-1
clone_size: .
cdr3_aa: CASRCKLAIRTEAFF
cdr3_nt: TGTGCCAGCAGGTGCAAATTAGCAATTCGCACTGAAGCTTTCTTT

d_call: TRBD1
v_call: TRBV30
j_call: TRBJ1-5
clone_size: .
cdr3_aa: CAWSLTGGNQPQHF
cdr3_nt: TGTGCCTGGAGTTTGACAGGGGGCAATCAGCCCCAGCATTTT

d_call: TRBD1
v_call: TRBV7-9
j_call: TRBJ1-5
clone_size: few
cdr3_aa: CASSHSTGQAYSNQPQHF
cdr3_nt: TGTGCCAGCAGCCATTCAACGGGACAGGCCTATAGCAATCAGCCCCAGCATTTT

d_call: .
v_call: TRBV11-2
j_call: TRBJ2-7
clone_size: .
cdr3_aa: CASSREWDISQEQYF
cdr3_nt: TGTGCCAGCAGCCGAGAATGGGACATAAGCCAGGAGCAGTACTTC

d_call: TRBD2
v_call: TRBV7-2
j_call: TRBJ2-1
clone_size: .
cdr3_aa: CASSSLAGGNNEQFF
cdr3_nt: TGTGCCAGCAGCTCTCTAGCGGGAGGGAACAATGAGCAGTTCTTC

d_call: .
v_call: TRBV19
j_call: TRBJ1-1
clone_size: .
cdr3_aa: CASSIVRRGTEAFF
cdr3_nt: TGTGCCAGTAGTATTGTTCGGAGGGGCACTGAAGCTTTCTTT

d_call: TRBD2
v_call: TRBV18
j_call: TRBJ2-1
clone_size: .
cdr3_aa: CAIRRAAGVNEQFF
cdr3_nt: TGTGCCATCCGTCGGGCAGCGGGAGTCAATGAGCAGTTCTTC

d_call: TRBD1
v_call: TRBV28
j_call: TRBJ2-3
clone_size: .
cdr3_aa: CASSFRTGAADTQYF
cdr3_nt: TGTGCCAGCAGTTTTAGGACAGGGGCGGCAGATACGCAGTATTTT

d_call: .
v_call: TRBV2
j_call: TRBJ2-2
clone_size: .
cdr3_aa: CAIAGEGANTGELFF
cdr3_nt: TGTGCCATCGCGGGGGAGGGGGCGAACACCGGGGAGCTGTTTTTT

d_call: .
v_call: TRBV27
j_call: TRBJ1-1
clone_size: .
cdr3_aa: CASSRASGNTEAFF
cdr3_nt: TGTGCCAGCAGTCGGGCAAGCGGGAACACTGAAGCTTTCTTT

d_call: .
v_call: TRBV25-1
j_call: TRBJ1-2
clone_size: .
cdr3_aa: CASSDVGEISDGYTF
cdr3_nt: TGTGCCAGCAGTGATGTAGGGGAAATCTCGGATGGCTACACCTTC

d_call: .
v_call: TRBV18
j_call: TRBJ2-5
clone_size: .
cdr3_aa: CASSPPTGSEETQYF
cdr3_nt: TGTGCCAGCTCACCGCCCACGGGATCAGAAGAGACCCAGTACTTC